Presented here are 28 T cell receptor beta chains from one specimen sequenced in a study of T cells in Graves' hyperthyroidism and ophthalmopathy (dated by TCRdb to about 2019). The library was generated by multiplex PCR. The instrument was an Illumina HiSeq 2000. The TCR beta CDR3 regions were amplified from RNA transcripts. The first round of RT-PCR for the TCR CDR3 was performed with the HTBI primer set and the Qiagen OneStep RT-PCR kit. The public reads were reanalyzed by TCRdb: fastp trimming at Q25, MiXCR alignment, in-frame beta chains only. Here each entry gathers all rows of one CDR3 protein and keeps the most common genes and DNA. The sample records more than 300,000 distinct CDR3 sequences, approximately 18% of which are singletons. The ten largest clones capture less than 45% of the sample. What was sequenced was blood. Receptor source: a man aged 18 to 29 with Graves' ophthalmopathy.

This clonotype was detected a few times. The V and J genes are TRBV29-1 and TRBJ2-3, with D maybe TRBD1 (6 bases). Trimming removed 7 bases from V and 0 bases from J, with 14 bases in between. The germline V gene has CDR1 SQVTM and CDR2 ANQGSEA. The CDR3 totals 14 residues. CDR3 sequence (DNA): TGCAGCGCAACGCTGGGGGCTAGCACAGATACGCAGTATTTT. Its translation is CSATLGASTDTQYF.

The sample holds a few counts of this clonotype. The chain has TRBV7-6 and TRBJ1-3; 7 bases agree with TRBD1. V trimming: 5 bases; J trimming: 0 bases; junction bases outside the gene matches: 7. The CDR3 has 16 residues. Germline V gene data show CDR1 as SGHVS and CDR2 as FNYEAQ. CDR3 in amino acids: CASSLGQAISGNTIYF. CDR3 in DNA: TGTGCCAGCAGCCTAGGACAGGCGATCTCTGGAAACACCATATATTTT.

This clonotype occurred a few times. J is TRBJ2-2 and V is TRBV10-3, with 8 positions matching TRBD2. V was pared by 10 bases and J by 4 bases, with 11 bases of the junction left unmatched. The CDR3 covers 15 residues. CDR1 is ENHRY and CDR2 is SYGVKD in the germline V gene. CDR3 DNA: TGTGCCACCAGAGAAGGACTAGCTGCCACCGGGGAGCTGTTTTTT. It specifies CATREGLAATGELFF.

This clonotype was counted many times. The rearrangement joins TRBV29-1 to TRBJ1-2; the D gene is possibly TRBD1 (5 bases). CDR3 length: 10 amino acids. V lost 4 bases and J 7 bases, leaving 7 bases between the germline ends. CDR1 is SQVTM, CDR2 ANQGSEA, per germline. CDR3 bases: TGCAGCGTTGCAGGGACTGGCTACACCTTC. Its translation is CSVAGTGYTF. The full variable domain, its missing parts supplied by reference TRBV29-1 and TRBJ1-2, is SAVISQKPSRDICQRGTSLTIQCQVDSQVTMMFWYRQQPGQSLTLIATANQGSEATYESGFVIDKFPISRPNLTFSTLTVSNMSPEDSSIYLCSVAGTGYTFGSGTRLTVV.

This clonotype was seen many times. The chain uses TRBV12-3 or TRBV12-4 and TRBJ2-2; D ambiguous. The V end was cut by 3 bases, the J end by 7 bases, with 6 bases between. This CDR3 comprises 12 residues. CDR3 amino acids: CASSFKGGELFF. Here the CDR3 DNA reads TGTGCCAGCAGTTTCAAGGGCGGGGAGCTGTTTTTT.

The table lists this clonotype with many counts. The V and J genes are TRBV27 and TRBJ1-5; D not certain. The V end was cut by 3 bases, the J end by 2 bases, with 17 bases between. Per germline, CDR1 MNHEY and CDR2 SMNVEV (reference sequence). CDR3 length: 17 amino acids. This CDR3 reads CASSLAAPWVGNQPQHF. CDR3 in DNA: TGTGCCAGCAGTTTGGCGGCCCCGTGGGTAGGCAATCAGCCCCAGCATTTT.

This clonotype was recorded at least ten times. The chain recombines TRBV6-6 with TRBJ2-7; TRBD1 matches at 10 bases. Trimming removed 3 bases from V and 2 bases from J; junction bases left unmatched: 7. The length of the CDR3 is 16 residues. Germline CDR1 MNHNY, CDR2 SVGAGI (reference sequence). The CDR3 reads CASSYARDRGTYEQYF. CDR3 nucleotides: TGTGCCAGCAGTTATGCAAGGGACAGGGGAACCTACGAGCAGTACTTC.

As for this clonotype: A junction end diverges from the germline sequence, so it may reflect a read error. The gene calls are TRBV11-2 and TRBJ2-2; D unclear. CDR3 length: 15 residues. Germline V gene lookup returns CDR1 SGHAT and CDR2 FQNNGV. The DNA for the CDR3 is TGCGCCAGCAGCCAAGATAAGGTAGCCGCCGGGGAGCTGTTTTTT. Its protein is CASSQDKVAAGELFF.

The rearrangement joins TRBV15 to TRBJ1-1; D is uncertain. The CDR3 is 13 amino acids. Germline assignment: CDR1 LNHNV and CDR2 YYDKDF (reference sequence). Trimming removed 0 bases from V and 8 bases from J, with 10 bases in between. For the CDR3, the DNA is TGTGCCACCAGCAGAGATGCCGCGGAGGAAGCTTTCTTT. This translates into CATSRDAAEEAFF. Together with reference TRBV15 and TRBJ1-1, the CDR3 gives the full variable domain: DAMVIQNPRYQVTQFGKPVTLSCSQTLNHNVMYWYQQKSSQAPKLLFHYYDKDFNNEADTPDNFQSRRPNTSFCFLDIRSPGLGDTAMYLCATSRDAAEEAFFGQGTRLTVV.

This clonotype appeared many times. This rearrangement joins TRBV5-6 to TRBJ1-6, with 8 bases matching TRBD1. The CDR3 totals 16 residues. Looked up from germline, CDR1 is SGHDT and CDR2 is YYEEEE. Losses at the gene ends were 4 bases for V and 6 bases for J; bases not matched to a gene: 9. The CDR3 protein is CASSLHPDRGNSPLHF. CDR3 nucleotide sequence: TGTGCCAGCAGCCTGCACCCTGACAGGGGTAATTCACCCCTCCACTTT.

This chain connects TRBV29-1 to TRBJ1-1, with D unresolved. Per germline, CDR1 SQVTM and CDR2 ANQGSEA. The CDR3 extends over 14 amino acids. V was cut by 6 bases and J by 2 bases, with 16 bases left in between. The CDR3 region is CSVAQWAPNTEAFF. The CDR3 bases are TGCAGCGTCGCCCAGTGGGCCCCCAACACTGAAGCTTTCTTT. Complete variable domain (other parts from reference TRBV29-1 and TRBJ1-1): SAVISQKPSRDICQRGTSLTIQCQVDSQVTMMFWYRQQPGQSLTLIATANQGSEATYESGFVIDKFPISRPNLTFSTLTVSNMSPEDSSIYLCSVAQWAPNTEAFFGQGTRLTVV.

As for this clonotype: A junction end diverges from the germline sequence, so it may reflect a read error. The gene calls are TRBV11-3 and TRBJ2-7; TRBD1 agrees at 8 bases. The CDR3 contains 13 residues. Per the germline V gene, CDR1 is SGHNT and CDR2 is YENEEA. The CDR3 DNA sequence: TGTGCCAGCAGCTTGGGACAGGAGGACGATCAGTACTTC. Protein sequence: CASSLGQEDDQYF.

This clonotype came up a few times. The chain has TRBV7-9 and TRBJ2-1; the match to TRBD1 covers 11 bases. Germline CDR1 SEHNR, CDR2 FQNEAQ (reference sequence). The CDR3 has 16 residues. Losses at the gene ends were 6 bases for V and 0 bases for J; bases not matched to a gene: 4. CDR3 DNA: TGTGCCAGCAGAACCGGGACAGGGGGCTCCTACAATGAGCAGTTCTTC. Its protein product is CASRTGTGGSYNEQFF.

This clonotype has ten or more counts. V and J are TRBV5-1 and TRBJ2-1; the match to TRBD2 covers 7 bases. This CDR3 is 15 amino acids long. The V gene end was trimmed by 5 bases and the J gene end by 7 bases; junction bases not matched to a gene: 12. Looked up from germline, CDR1 is SGHRS and CDR2 is YFSETQ. CDR3 sequence (DNA): TGCGCCAGCAGACCACCCGGGGAGGGTATTAATGAGCAGTTCTTC. Protein product: CASRPPGEGINEQFF.

This clonotype was counted many times. The J gene is TRBJ2-7, the V gene TRBV12-3 or TRBV12-4; the D is unclear. The CDR3 spans 12 residues. The V end was cut by 2 bases, the J end by 2 bases, with 4 bases between. The CDR3 protein is CASSLFPYEQYF. CDR3 coding DNA: TGTGCCAGCAGTTTATTCCCCTACGAGCAGTACTTC.

The V gene is TRBV4-1, the J gene TRBJ2-7, with D unresolved. Germline V gene sequence: CDR1 MGHRA, CDR2 YSYEKL. Trimming left V 2 bases short and J 4 bases short, with 15 bases between. This CDR3 region has 15 residues. This CDR3 is CASSQTDGLGYEQYF. Here the CDR3 DNA reads TGCGCCAGCAGCCAAACCGACGGCCTCGGGTACGAGCAGTACTTC.

The rearrangement joins TRBV5-1 to TRBJ2-5; a possible D gene is TRBD1 (5 bases). CDR1 and CDR2 (germline): SGHRS, YFSETQ. This CDR3 is 15 amino acids long. Between the trimmed V and J ends, which lost 1 base and 2 bases, there was a span of 12 bases. In nucleotides, the CDR3 is TGCGCCAGCAGCTTGTTACAGGCAGGGCAAGAGACCCAGTACTTC. This gives the protein CASSLLQAGQETQYF.

This clonotype was seen ten or more times. At one boundary the junction diverges from the germline segment, which might be a read error. CDR3 DNA sequence: TGTGCCAGCAGCCTAACAGGGAGCACAGATACGCAGTATTTT. This sequence encodes CASSLTGSTDTQYF. The chain combines TRBV7-3 with TRBJ2-3; TRBD1 is a possible D gene (6 bases). Germline V gene data show CDR1 as SGHTA and CDR2 as FQGTGA. The CDR3 is 14 amino acids. Using reference TRBV7-3 and TRBJ2-3 for the parts outside the CDR3, the full variable domain is GAGVSQTPSNKVTEKGKYVELRCDPISGHTALYWYRQSLGQGPEFLIYFQGTGAADDSGLPNDRFFAVRPEGSVSTLKIQRTERGDSAVYLCASSLTGSTDTQYFGPGTRLTVL.

This clonotype was seen a few times. The chain links TRBV20-1 to TRBJ1-4; 10 bases are a match to TRBD1. This CDR3 is built from 13 residues. Unmatched junction bases numbered 4, after V lost 7 bases and J lost 5 bases. Germline CDR1 DFQATT, CDR2 SNEGSKA (reference sequence). This CDR3 is CSVTGQGNEKLFF. The CDR3 DNA reads TGCAGTGTGACGGGACAGGGGAATGAAAAACTGTTTTTT.

This clonotype was counted at least ten times. The genes are TRBV2 and TRBJ1-2; D might be TRBD1 (5 bases). CDR1 and CDR2 (germline): SNHLY, FYNNEI. V lost 10 bases, J lost 4 bases, and 13 bases lay in between. The CDR3 is 12 amino acids. CDR3 DNA: TGTGCCAACCTAGACGGGGCCTATGGCTACACCTTC. The encoded protein is CANLDGAYGYTF.

The chain links TRBV24-1 to TRBJ2-7; 7 bases match TRBD1. After removal of 9 bases from V and 4 bases from J, the junction contained 5 bases not matched to a gene. The CDR3 loop spans 12 amino acids. Germline CDR1 reads KGHDR; CDR2 reads SFDVKD. CDR3 amino acids: CATEDRTYEQYF. The DNA of the CDR3 is TGTGCCACCGAGGACAGGACTTACGAGCAGTACTTC.

This clonotype was observed at least ten times. This chain joins TRBV11-1 and TRBJ2-2; no clear D gene. Germline assignment: CDR1 SGHAT and CDR2 FQDESV (reference sequence). Trimming pared 2 bases from V and 1 base from J, leaving 5 bases between. The CDR3 contains 14 residues. The CDR3 nucleotides read TGTGCCAGCAGCTTATGGGAGAACACCGGGGAGCTGTTTTTT. The encoded protein is CASSLWENTGELFF.

This sequence joins TRBV28 and TRBJ2-1; 10 bases agree with TRBD2. Germline assignment: CDR1 MDHEN and CDR2 SYDVKM. The CDR3 is 14 amino acids. The junction had 6 bases not matched to a gene; V was cut back by 5 bases and J by 8 bases. In nucleotides, the CDR3 is TGTGCCAGCAGTATACTAGCGGGGTACGATGAGCAGTTCTTC. Translated, it gives CASSILAGYDEQFF. The full variable domain, its missing parts supplied by reference TRBV28 and TRBJ2-1, is DVKVTQSSRYLVKRTGEKVFLECVQDMDHENMFWYRQDPGLGLRLIYFSYDVKMKEKGDIPEGYSVSREKKERFSLILESASTNQTSMYLCASSILAGYDEQFFGPGTRLTVL.

This clonotype has at least ten counts. The chain combines TRBV11-3 with TRBJ2-5, with 9 bases lining up with TRBD2. V lost 4 bases, J lost 2 bases, and 5 bases stayed unmatched. Germline V gene sequence: CDR1 SGHNT, CDR2 YENEEA. The CDR3 contains 15 residues. The CDR3 is CASSSRTSAQETQYF. In nucleotides, the CDR3 is TGTGCCAGCAGCTCAAGGACTAGCGCACAAGAGACCCAGTACTTC.

This clonotype appeared a single time. A read error is possible here, since a much larger clone lies one base away. The chain is built from TRBV5-1 and TRBJ1-1; D might be TRBD1 (5 bases). CDR1 is SGHRS and CDR2 is YFSETQ in the germline V gene. Deletions cut 7 bases from V and 0 bases from J, with 13 bases between. This CDR3 has 14 residues. The chain's CDR3 is CASGPGLLNTEAFF. The CDR3 DNA reads TGCGCCAGCGGCCCGGGACTGTTGAACACTGAAGCTTTCTTT.

This clonotype was counted at least ten times. The chain joins TRBV20-1 to TRBJ2-3; D might be TRBD2 (6 bases). CDR3 length: 15 residues. The V end was cut by 2 bases, the J end by 2 bases, with 14 bases between. Germline V gene lookup returns CDR1 DFQATT and CDR2 SNEGSKA (reference sequence). CDR3 nucleotides: TGCAGTGCTAGATTAATGGGGCGGGACACAGATACGCAGTATTTT. Its protein is CSARLMGRDTDTQYF.

Only a few counts were recorded for this clonotype. This rearrangement joins TRBV20-1 to TRBJ1-4; TRBD1 matches 12 bases. CDR3 length equals 17 residues. The trim removed 1 base at V and 10 bases at J, leaving 13 bases unmatched. Germline V lookup: CDR1 DFQATT, CDR2 SNEGSKA (reference sequence). CDR3 sequence (DNA): TGCAGTGCTAGAGGAGGAACCGGGACAGGGGGCATAGTAAAACTGTTTTTT. The encoded protein is CSARGGTGTGGIVKLFF.

This clonotype came up a few times. This chain connects TRBV9 to TRBJ2-3; 13 bases are shared with TRBD2. Germline V lookup: CDR1 SGDLS, CDR2 YYNGEE. CDR3 length equals 16 residues. V trimming: 3 bases; J trimming: 3 bases; junction bases outside the gene matches: 4. CDR3 DNA sequence: TGTGCCAGCAGCGGCGGGACTAGCGGGGAGACAGATACGCAGTATTTT. Translating gives CASSGGTSGETDTQYF.